Following are 28 T cell receptor beta chains from one sample sequenced in a study of OX40 agonist ivuxolimab in advanced cancers. The data were produced by immunoSEQ multiplex PCR, yet TCRdb's version contains in-frame clones alone and is incomplete. The sample carries about 92,000 clones, approximately 84% recorded once. Sequenced material: CD4+ or CD8+ T cells sorted from blood, taken in a trial of the OX40 agonist ivuxolimab. These receptors were obtained from an adult with an advanced solid tumor such as melanoma, head and neck, liver or kidney cancer.

This clone was recorded a few times. This chain joins TRBV2 and TRBJ1-1, with D perhaps matching TRBD1 (6 bases). The V end was cut by 5 bases, the J end by 8 bases, with 21 bases between. The CDR3 consists of 15 residues. Per germline, CDR1 SNHLY and CDR2 FYNNEI. CDR3 nucleotide sequence: TGTGCCAGCAGTTCGGTCCCGGGACACGGACGGGAAGCTTTCTTT. Its translation is CASSSVPGHGREAFF.

This clone was observed a few times. V gene TRBV7-8 combines with J gene TRBJ1-5; TRBD1 might be the D (6 bases). The CDR3 has 14 residues. Germline loops: CDR1 SGHVS, CDR2 FQNEAQ. V gave up 4 bases and J gave up 10 bases, with 17 bases separating them. The CDR3 is CASSSRTDLGPQHF. CDR3 DNA: TGTGCCAGCAGCTCAAGGACAGACCTGGGCCCCCAGCATTTT.

The J gene is TRBJ2-1, the V gene TRBV19; 13 nucleotides match TRBD2. J lost 9 bases, V lost 2 bases, and 4 bases had no gene match. This CDR3 is 15 amino acids long. Germline V CDR1 and CDR2: LNHDA, SQIVND (reference sequence). This chain's CDR3 is CASSIRGTSGTEQFF. The CDR3 nucleotides read TGTGCCAGTAGTATAAGGGGGACTAGCGGGACTGAGCAGTTCTTC. Using reference TRBV19 and TRBJ2-1 for the parts outside the CDR3, the full variable domain is DGGITQSPKYLFRKEGQNVTLSCEQNLNHDAMYWYRQDPGQGLRLIYYSQIVNDFQKGDIAEGYSVSREKKESFPLTVTSAQKNPTAFYLCASSIRGTSGTEQFFGPGTRLTVL.

The CDR3 sequence: CASSLESGSSYNEQFF. DNA for the CDR3: TGTGCCAGCAGCTTAGAAAGCGGGAGCTCCTACAATGAGCAGTTCTTC. The chain combines TRBV7-6 with TRBJ2-1; 8 bases are a match to TRBD2. Germline CDR1 reads SGHVS; CDR2 reads FNYEAQ. V was pared by 1 base and J by 0 bases, with 2 bases of the junction left unmatched. The CDR3 totals 16 residues.

This chain links TRBV7-6 with TRBJ2-7; D remains unclear. CDR1 and CDR2 (germline): SGHVS, FNYEAQ. The CDR3 contains 14 residues. Trimming stripped 4 bases from V and 0 bases from J, with 10 bases between. The CDR3: CASSSGASSYEQYF. The CDR3 DNA reads TGTGCCAGCAGCTCCGGCGCAAGCTCCTACGAGCAGTACTTC.

The J gene is TRBJ2-3, the V gene TRBV7-2; possibly TRBD1 or TRBD2 for D (5 bases each). Germline lookup yields CDR1 SGHTA and CDR2 FQGNSA. The germline V and J ends were trimmed by 4 bases and 1 base, with 15 bases remaining between them. This CDR3 has 16 residues. This CDR3 is CASSSGTRLRTDTQYF. The CDR3 region has the DNA TGTGCCAGCAGCTCCGGGACCCGCCTTCGCACAGATACGCAGTATTTT. The complete variable domain, with remaining parts taken from reference TRBV7-2 and TRBJ2-3, reads GAGVSQSPSNKVTEKGKDVELRCDPISGHTALYWYRQSLGQGLEFLIYFQGNSAPDKSGLPSDRFSAERTGGSVSTLTIQRTQQEDSAVYLCASSSGTRLRTDTQYFGPGTRLTVL.

This chain's CDR3 is CASSLDRAGANVLTF. The DNA of the CDR3 is TGCGCCAGCAGCTTGGACAGGGCTGGGGCCAACGTCCTGACTTTC. The chain combines TRBV5-1 with TRBJ2-6; D may be TRBD1 (6 bases). Trimming pared 0 bases from V and 2 bases from J, leaving 6 bases between. Germline lookup yields CDR1 SGHRS and CDR2 YFSETQ. CDR3 length: 15 amino acids.

This chain joins TRBV7-7 and TRBJ1-3; 9 bases align to TRBD1. The CDR3 length is 16 residues. V dropped 5 bases and J dropped 1; count of bases not matched to a gene: 6. From germline, CDR1 is SSHAT and CDR2 FNYEAQ (reference sequence). The DNA for the CDR3 is TGTGCCAGCAGCCCGGCCGGGACAGGGTCTGGAAACACCATATATTTT. It is translated as CASSPAGTGSGNTIYF.

The chain combines TRBV27 with TRBJ2-7; 8 positions match TRBD1. J gave up 5 bases and V 4 bases, and 4 bases lay outside the gene matches. The CDR3 covers 13 residues. Germline V gene data show CDR1 as MNHEY and CDR2 as SMNVEV (reference sequence). The DNA for the CDR3 is TGTGCCAGCAGTTGGACAGGGACCCACGAGCAGTACTTC. It yields the protein CASSWTGTHEQYF.

The rearrangement links TRBV18 to TRBJ1-3, with TRBD1 as a possible D gene (6 bases). This CDR3 region has 14 residues. The V gene's germline CDR1 is KGHSH and CDR2 LQKENI. Trimming pared 8 bases from V and 1 base from J, leaving 12 bases between. The CDR3 DNA is TGTGCCAGCGGGAGGACAGAGTCTGGAAACACCATATATTTT. The encoded protein is CASGRTESGNTIYF.

The V call is TRBV5-4, the J call TRBJ2-1; 10 bases line up with TRBD2. The germline CDR1 and CDR2 sequences are SGHNT and YYREEE (reference sequence). Trimming removed 0 bases from V and 8 bases from J; junction bases left unmatched: 5. CDR3 size: 15 residues. For the CDR3, the DNA is TGTGCCAGCAGCTTGGCCGGGACTAGCGCTTATGAGCAGTTCTTC. It encodes CASSLAGTSAYEQFF. The entire variable domain, with the rest obtained from reference TRBV5-4 and TRBJ2-1, is as follows: ETGVTQSPTHLIKTRGQQVTLRCSSQSGHNTVSWYQQALGQGPQFIFQYYREEENGRGNFPPRFSGLQFPNYSSELNVNALELDDSALYLCASSLAGTSAYEQFFGPGTRLTVL.

The chain links TRBV4-3 to TRBJ1-1; possible D gene TRBD1, 6 bases. Between the trimmed V and J ends, which lost 0 bases and 4 bases, there was a span of 21 bases. Germline V CDR1 and CDR2: LGHNA, YSLEER. This CDR3 has 18 amino acids. The CDR3 reads CASSQEAGWTALGTEAFF. CDR3 in DNA: TGCGCCAGCAGCCAAGAAGCAGGGTGGACAGCTTTGGGCACTGAAGCTTTCTTT.

The rearrangement joins TRBV5-4 to TRBJ2-7; a possible D gene is TRBD1 (6 bases). The V end was cut by 4 bases, the J end by 2 bases, with 10 bases between. Germline V gene data show CDR1 as SGHNT and CDR2 as YYREEE (reference sequence). This CDR3 comprises 13 residues. The CDR3 nucleotides read TGTGCCAGCAGCGCCGGACAGACCTACGAGCAGTACTTC. This sequence encodes CASSAGQTYEQYF. Using reference TRBV5-4 and TRBJ2-7 for the parts outside the CDR3, the full variable domain is ETGVTQSPTHLIKTRGQQVTLRCSSQSGHNTVSWYQQALGQGPQFIFQYYREEENGRGNFPPRFSGLQFPNYSSELNVNALELDDSALYLCASSAGQTYEQYFGPGTRLTVT.

The rearrangement links TRBV5-6 to TRBJ1-4; D unresolved. This CDR3 comprises 13 residues. The germline CDR1 and CDR2 sequences are SGHDT and YYEEEE. The ends were cut back, 1 base at V and 3 bases at J, with 4 bases in the middle. CDR3 in amino acids: CASSLTSNEKLFF. CDR3 DNA: TGTGCCAGCAGCTTGACCTCTAATGAAAAACTGTTTTTT.

The V and J genes are TRBV2 and TRBJ2-7; 14 nucleotides line up with TRBD2. Germline CDR1 is SNHLY and CDR2 is FYNNEI. CDR3 length equals 17 residues. The ends lost 2 bases at V and 4 bases at J; junction bases unmatched: 7. The DNA of the CDR3 is TGTGCCAGCAGTGAAACCGGGACTAGCGGGAGTTTATACGAGCAGTACTTC. Translation gives CASSETGTSGSLYEQYF.

DNA of the CDR3: TGTGCCAGCAGCCCATTGACCGGGACAGGGGTCAGGGAGCTGTTTTTT. Translation: CASSPLTGTGVRELFF. This sequence joins TRBV14 and TRBJ2-2, with 10 bases that match TRBD1. This CDR3 region has 16 residues. The V segment lost 4 bases and the J segment 9 bases; nucleotides outside the gene matches: 11. Per the germline V gene, CDR1 is SGHDN and CDR2 is FVKESK.

The rearrangement joins TRBV7-9 to TRBJ2-1, with TRBD2 matching 9 bases. V shed 2 bases and J 6 bases; nucleotides not matched to a gene: 5. The CDR3 is 15 residues long. The germline gives CDR1 SEHNR, CDR2 FQNEAQ (reference sequence). The CDR3 nucleotides read TGTGCCAGCAGCTTATTTAGCGGGAGCTCCAATGAGCAGTTCTTC. It translates to CASSLFSGSSNEQFF.

The chain is built from TRBV7-8 and TRBJ1-3; no definite D call. Between the trimmed V and J ends, which lost 3 bases and 0 bases, there was a span of 9 bases. This CDR3 has 15 amino acids. Germline V gene sequence: CDR1 SGHVS, CDR2 FQNEAQ. The CDR3 reads CASSLMRNSGNTIYF. The CDR3 DNA reads TGTGCCAGCAGCTTGATGAGAAACTCTGGAAACACCATATATTTT. Full variable domain (rest looked up from reference TRBV7-8 and TRBJ1-3): GAGVSQSPRYKVAKRGQDVALRCDPISGHVSLFWYQQALGQGPEFLTYFQNEAQLDKSGLPSDRFFAERPEGSVSTLKIQRTQQEDSAVYLCASSLMRNSGNTIYFGEGSWLTVV.

This chain joins TRBV7-2 and TRBJ2-6; D not resolved. The germline V gene encodes CDR1 SGHTA and CDR2 FQGNSA. The V end lost 1 base, the J end lost 2 bases, and 6 bases lay between the germline ends. The CDR3 runs 15 residues. CDR3 sequence: CASSLVGAGANVLTF. Here the CDR3 DNA reads TGTGCCAGCAGCTTAGTTGGAGCTGGGGCCAACGTCCTGACTTTC.

This clone came up a few times. The chain recombines TRBV12-5 with TRBJ1-1; TRBD1 might be the D (5 bases). The CDR3 has 13 residues. The germline V and J ends were trimmed by 0 bases and 5 bases, with 7 bases remaining between them. Germline values: CDR1 LGHNT, CDR2 FRNRAP. The CDR3 region has the DNA TGTGCTAGTGGTTTGGTGGAGGGGACTGAAGCTTTCTTT. Its translation is CASGLVEGTEAFF.

This clone was seen a few times. The chain recombines TRBV5-6 with TRBJ2-7; 7 positions match TRBD1. The CDR3 has 14 amino acids. The trim removed 6 bases at V and 2 bases at J, leaving 8 bases unmatched. The germline CDR1 and CDR2 sequences are SGHDT and YYEEEE. CDR3 bases: TGTGCCAGCAACCGACAGGGATCGACCTACGAGCAGTACTTC. It specifies CASNRQGSTYEQYF.

The chain is built from TRBV19 and TRBJ1-4; D call uncertain. The CDR3 runs 13 residues. Germline V gene sequence: CDR1 LNHDA, CDR2 SQIVND (reference sequence). Trimming took off 6 bases at V and 8 bases at J, with 13 bases between the two ends. DNA of the CDR3: TGTGCCAGTAGGAAGGTTTTGGTGGAAAAACTGTTTTTT. As protein: CASRKVLVEKLFF.

This rearrangement joins TRBV5-1 to TRBJ2-7, with D maybe TRBD2 (6 bases). Trimming shortened V by 4 bases and J by 0 bases, and 14 bases separated the two germline ends. This CDR3 is built from 15 residues. Looked up from germline, CDR1 is SGHRS and CDR2 is YFSETQ. CDR3 amino acids: CASSPGGTHSYEQYF. CDR3 sequence (DNA): TGCGCCAGCAGCCCCGGGGGAACACACTCCTACGAGCAGTACTTC.

The gene calls are TRBV9 and TRBJ2-7; 8 nucleotides match TRBD1. This CDR3 contains 15 residues. Germline V CDR1 and CDR2: SGDLS, YYNGEE. V lost 3 bases and J lost 5; bases outside the gene matches: 10. The CDR3 region is CASSEAPTGVNEQYF. CDR3 DNA sequence: TGTGCCAGCAGCGAGGCCCCGACAGGGGTCAACGAGCAGTACTTC.

In DNA, the CDR3 is TGTGCCAGCAGCTTAGACGGGGATGGCTACACCTTC. The encoded protein is CASSLDGDGYTF. This sequence joins TRBV7-6 and TRBJ1-2; D is uncertain. Germline V gives CDR1 SGHVS, CDR2 FNYEAQ. The CDR3 length is 12 residues. V was clipped by 1 base and J by 6 bases, with 6 bases between them.

This clone was seen only a few times. The rearrangement joins TRBV7-3 to TRBJ2-1, with 9 bases identical to TRBD2. Germline-derived CDR1 and CDR2 are SGHTA and FQGTGA. V lost 5 bases, J lost 1 base, and 3 bases stayed unmatched. There are 15 residues in the CDR3. CDR3 nucleotides: TGTGCCAGCAGCCCTAGCGGGGCATCCTACAATGAGCAGTTCTTC. Protein sequence: CASSPSGASYNEQFF.

The chain carries TRBV10-3 and TRBJ1-2; TRBD1 matches 8 bases. The CDR3 loop spans 15 amino acids. Trimming removed 0 bases from V and 6 bases from J; junction bases left unmatched: 6. The germline CDR1 and CDR2 sequences are ENHRY and SYGVKD. This CDR3 is CAISESTDRDNGYTF. Written as DNA, the CDR3 is TGTGCCATCAGTGAGTCGACGGACAGGGATAATGGCTACACCTTC.

As DNA, the CDR3 is TGTGCCAGCAGCCCCGGGACAGGGCCGTCGGGGCCCCAGCATTTT. Translated: CASSPGTGPSGPQHF. The genes are TRBV6-1 and TRBJ1-5; 9 bases map to TRBD1. Trimming took 6 bases from V and 9 from J; bases not matched to a gene: 12. The CDR3 totals 15 residues. Germline lookup yields CDR1 MNHNS and CDR2 SASEGT.